Below, 29 T cell receptor beta chains from the same sample are listed, as sequenced in a study of T cells in women clearing cervical HPV infection. This table comes from immunoSEQ multiplex PCR, and its TCRdb copy is limited to in-frame clones, with some not included. The specimen's table records 25,000 to 35,000 clones. The specimen was blood buffy coat. The receptor source for this set is a woman aged 18-70 years with a cervical HPV16 infection that either progressed to CIN3+ or cleared (not recorded which).

A note on this clone: With the read ending 3 residues before the CDR3 end, the germline J gene is used to fill in that end. The chain is built from TRBV2 and TRBJ2-1, with D maybe TRBD2 (5 bases). The CDR3 contains 11 residues. V lost 5 bases and J 8 bases, leaving 7 bases between the germline ends. Per germline, CDR1 SNHLY and CDR2 FYNNEI. The CDR3 bases that were read are TGTGCCAGCAGTTTACTAGATGAG. It translates to CASSLLDE. The full CDR3 sequence reads CASSLLDEQFF.

About this clone itself: The read comes to an end 3 residues before the CDR3 does, leaving the germline J gene to fill in the end. This chain links TRBV18 with TRBJ2-3; D gene unclear. This CDR3 contains 14 residues. Per the germline V gene, CDR1 is KGHSH and CDR2 is LQKENI. V was shortened by 3 bases and J by 1 base, with 8 bases between the two germline ends. The CDR3 sequence: CASSPSSGTDTQYF. The sequenced CDR3 bases are TGTGCCAGCTCACCCTCCTCCGGCACAGATACG. The variable domain in full, completed from reference TRBV18 and TRBJ2-3, reads NAGVMQNPRHLVRRRGQEARLRCSPMKGHSHVYWYRQLPEEGLKFMVYLQKENIIDESGMPKERFSAEFPKEGPSILRIQQVVRGDSAAYFCASSPSSGTDTQYFGPGTRLTVL.

As concerns this clone: The read ends 3 residues early relative to the CDR3; the germline J gene fills the gap. The chain couples TRBV19 to TRBJ1-6; D remains ambiguous. Germline CDR1 LNHDA, CDR2 SQIVND (reference sequence). The CDR3 has 17 residues. The V end was cut by 6 bases, the J end by 0 bases, with 15 bases between. The CDR3 loop reads CASSVRKGSSYNSPLHF. The sequenced part of the CDR3 DNA is TGTGCCAGTAGCGTCCGGAAGGGCAGCTCCTATAATTCACCC.

About this clone: The read ends 3 residues early relative to the CDR3; the germline J gene fills the gap. The sample holds other DNA sequences that translate to the same CDR3. This chain connects TRBV7-3 to TRBJ1-1; D is possibly TRBD1 (6 bases). This CDR3 region has 13 residues. V was shortened by 4 bases and J by 5 bases, with 11 bases between the two germline ends. CDR1 SGHTA and CDR2 FQGTGA come from the germline V gene. Partial CDR3 DNA: TGTGCCAGCAGCTCACAGGGACGGACTGAA. Encoded protein: CASSSQGRTE. The CDR3 in full is CASSSQGRTEAFF. Looking up the rest from reference TRBV7-3 and TRBJ1-1 gives the full variable domain: GAGVSQTPSNKVTEKGKYVELRCDPISGHTALYWYRQSLGQGPEFLIYFQGTGAADDSGLPNDRFFAVRPEGSVSTLKIQRTERGDSAVYLCASSSQGRTEAFFGQGTRLTVV.

With respect to this clone: The read comes to an end 3 residues before the CDR3 does, leaving the germline J gene to fill in the end. The rearrangement uses TRBV7-9 and TRBJ1-3; D unclear. Germline CDR1 and CDR2: SEHNR and FQNEAQ (reference sequence). Between the trimmed V and J ends, which lost 2 bases and 0 bases, there was a span of 5 bases. CDR3 length: 14 residues. CDR3 protein: CASSLSISGNTIYF. CDR3 DNA (partial): TGTGCCAGCAGCTTATCCATCTCTGGAAACACC.

Regarding this clone: The read halts 3 residues ahead of the CDR3 end, with the missing end drawn from the germline J gene. This chain connects TRBV28 to TRBJ2-7; maybe TRBD1 (6 bases). This CDR3 comprises 16 residues. CDR1 and CDR2 from the germline V gene are MDHEN and SYDVKM. V gave up 5 bases and J gave up 1 base, with 18 bases separating them. The sequenced CDR3 bases are TGTGCCAGCAGTCCCATGAACAGGGTAGGGTCCTACGAG. Translated, it gives CASSPMNRVGSYE. The full CDR3 is CASSPMNRVGSYEQYF.

About this clone itself: The CDR3 goes on 3 residues after the read ends, and that part is filled in from the germline J gene. This chain uses TRBV20-1 with TRBJ2-3, with D possibly TRBD1 on 5 matching bases. The CDR3 has 16 residues. V gave up 2 bases and J gave up 4 bases, with 19 bases separating them. Germline V gene sequence: CDR1 DFQATT, CDR2 SNEGSKA (reference sequence). The CDR3 sequence is CSARSGSDSASDTQYF. The covered CDR3 bases are TGCAGTGCTAGATCCGGGTCTGACAGCGCTTCAGATACG.

On this clone itself: The read is 3 residues too short to cover the CDR3 end, so that end is filled in from the germline J gene. The chain uses TRBV19 and TRBJ2-4; TRBD1 is a possible D gene (6 bases). This CDR3 contains 15 residues. Germline V gives CDR1 LNHDA, CDR2 SQIVND (reference sequence). This CDR3 is CASSMWGPVYQPQYF. The covered CDR3 bases are TGTGCCAGTAGTATGTGGGGGCCGGTTTATCAGCCT.

CDR3 sequence: CSVSHRDRGNTIYF. Incomplete CDR3 DNA: TGCAGCGTTTCCCACCGGGACAGAGGAAACACC. This chain uses TRBV29-1 with TRBJ1-3, with 7 bases matching TRBD1. The read halts 3 residues ahead of the CDR3 end, with the missing end drawn from the germline J gene. With 5 bases clipped from V and 4 bases from J, the junction kept 8 bases outside the gene matches. Germline loops: CDR1 SQVTM, CDR2 ANQGSEA. This CDR3 comprises 14 residues.

Concerning this clone itself: The CDR3 end falls 3 residues outside the read, so it is completed with the germline J gene. This chain links TRBV7-8 with TRBJ2-7; D might be TRBD1 or TRBD2, each matching 5 bases. The CDR3 runs to 14 residues. V was pared by 1 base and J by 0 bases, with 7 bases between. Germline V gene lookup returns CDR1 SGHVS and CDR2 FQNEAQ. CDR3 region: CASSLEGSSYEQYF. The DNA read from the CDR3 is TGTGCCAGCAGCTTAGAGGGGAGCTCCTACGAG.

Comment on this clone: Coverage ceases 3 residues before the CDR3 finishes, and the germline J gene fills in the end. This rearrangement joins TRBV20-1 to TRBJ2-7; D not certain. The CDR3 is 17 amino acids. Per the germline V gene, CDR1 is DFQATT and CDR2 is SNEGSKA (reference sequence). Trimming cost V 3 bases and J 4 bases, with 25 bases left between them. The CDR3 sequence: CSASATEQSSWAYEQYF. The sequenced part of the CDR3 DNA is TGCAGTGCTAGCGCTACCGAACAGTCGTCCTGGGCGTACGAG.

This clone counts as medium-sized (0.01 to 0.1%) by frequency. The CDR3 bases that were read are TGCGCCAGCAGCTCGCACCGCGGGACAGAATTTTCACCC. Amino acids: CASSSHRGTEFSP. The complete CDR3 sequence is CASSSHRGTEFSPLHF. V is TRBV5-1 and J is TRBJ1-6, with 7 nucleotides matching TRBD1. The CDR3 extends 3 residues past the end of the read, so its final part is completed from the germline J gene. J gave up 9 bases and V 3 bases, and 12 bases lay outside the gene matches. Germline CDR1 and CDR2: SGHRS and YFSETQ. The CDR3 totals 16 residues.

In regard to this clone: From the germline J gene comes the end of the CDR3, since the read stops 3 residues before it. The gene calls are TRBV7-9 and TRBJ2-3; D not certain. The CDR3 loop spans 15 amino acids. Per the germline V gene, CDR1 is SEHNR and CDR2 is FQNEAQ (reference sequence). The covered CDR3 bases are TGTGCCAGCAGCTTATCAATAGCCCTGCCCCCTCCG. Translation: CASSLSIALPPP. The entire CDR3 reads CASSLSIALPPPQYF.

Turning to this clone: From the germline J gene comes the end of the CDR3, since the read stops 3 residues before it. This chain uses TRBV20-1 with TRBJ2-5; TRBD2 matches 7 bases. This CDR3 is 15 amino acids long. Germline assignment: CDR1 DFQATT and CDR2 SNEGSKA (reference sequence). V shed 4 bases and J 2 bases; nucleotides not matched to a gene: 10. The sequenced part of the CDR3 DNA is TGCAGTGCTAATCTTCTGGGGGGGTATCAAGAGACC. It yields the protein CSANLLGGYQET. The whole CDR3 region reads CSANLLGGYQETQYF.

Of note for this clone: The read is 3 residues too short to cover the CDR3 end, so that end is filled in from the germline J gene. The gene calls are TRBV5-1 and TRBJ1-3, with D unclear. Germline assignment: CDR1 SGHRS and CDR2 YFSETQ. Trimming stripped 0 bases from V and 7 bases from J, with 8 bases between. The CDR3 is made up of 13 amino acids. CDR3 sequence: CASSLDLSNTIYF. The sequenced part of the CDR3 DNA is TGCGCCAGCAGCTTGGACCTATCCAACACC. Combining the CDR3 with reference TRBV5-1 and TRBJ1-3 gives the whole variable domain KAGVTQTPRYLIKTRGQQVTLSCSPISGHRSVSWYQQTPGQGLQFLFEYFSETQRNKGNFPGRFSGRQFSNSRSEMNVSTLELGDSALYLCASSLDLSNTIYFGEGSWLTVV.

Worth noting for this clone: With the read ending 3 residues before the CDR3 end, the germline J gene is used to fill in that end. This chain links TRBV28 with TRBJ1-1, with no clear D. The germline gives CDR1 MDHEN, CDR2 SYDVKM. Trimming removed 5 bases at V and 1 base at J, with 14 bases between. This CDR3 has 15 amino acids. CDR3 sequence reads: CASSPTPTSNTEAFF. The sequenced CDR3 bases are TGTGCCAGCAGTCCGACCCCGACATCGAACACTGAA.

A note on this clone: The observed sequence ends 3 residues before the CDR3 terminus, with the missing tail filled in from the germline J gene. The same CDR3 arises from other DNA sequences in this sample as well. The V gene is TRBV6-2 or TRBV6-3, the J gene TRBJ1-3; tentative D call: TRBD1 (5 bases). The V end lost 5 bases, the J end lost 3 bases, and 17 bases lay between the germline ends. Germline values: CDR1 MNHEY, CDR2 SVGEGT. The CDR3 extends over 16 amino acids. The CDR3 spells CASSPPGVRRGNTIYF. The covered CDR3 bases are TGTGCCAGCAGTCCTCCGGGGGTACGGCGTGGAAACACC.

Worth noting for this clone: The sequence runs out 3 residues before the end of the CDR3; the remainder is reconstructed from the germline J gene. V is TRBV6-2 or TRBV6-3 and J is TRBJ2-7, with D perhaps matching TRBD1 (5 bases). Germline V gene sequence: CDR1 MNHEY, CDR2 SVGEGT. Deletions cut 8 bases from V and 3 bases from J, with 8 bases between. The length of the CDR3 is 11 residues. CDR3 protein: CASGDSYEQYF. Partial CDR3 DNA: TGTGCCAGCGGCGACAGCTACGAG.

Turning to this clone: An end of the junction differs from the germline gene, which may be a read error. The read halts 3 residues ahead of the CDR3 end, with the missing end drawn from the germline J gene. V and J are TRBV4-2 and TRBJ2-1; D ambiguous. This CDR3 is 16 amino acids long. Germline values: CDR1 LGHNA, CDR2 YNFKEQ. CDR3 protein: CASSQSGGLYYNEQFF. The part of the CDR3 DNA that was read is TGCGCCAGCAGCCAAAGTGGCGGCCTCTACTACAATGAG.

With regard to this clone: The read comes to an end 3 residues before the CDR3 does, leaving the germline J gene to fill in the end. This rearrangement joins TRBV7-6 to TRBJ1-2, with a tentative D call TRBD1 (6 bases). Germline CDR1 is SGHVS and CDR2 is FNYEAQ. The CDR3 runs 14 residues. The covered CDR3 bases are TGTGCCAGCAAACCAGGGGCGCATTCCTACGAC. Protein product: CASKPGAHSYD. The whole CDR3 region reads CASKPGAHSYDYTF.

As concerns this clone: The read terminates 3 residues before the CDR3 end, so the remaining end is supplied by the germline J gene. V and J are TRBV5-4 and TRBJ1-5; a weak D match, TRBD1 (5 bases). V was cut by 4 bases and J by 7 bases, with 12 bases left in between. In germline, CDR1 is SGHNT, CDR2 YYREEE (reference sequence). The CDR3 consists of 13 residues. CDR3 amino acids: CASSNDRSQPQHF. The sequenced part of the CDR3 DNA is TGTGCCAGCAGCAACGACAGATCCCAGCCC.

With respect to this clone: The observed sequence ends 3 residues before the CDR3 terminus, with the missing tail filled in from the germline J gene. This chain connects TRBV30 to TRBJ2-3; TRBD2 aligns across 11 bases. CDR1 GTSNPN and CDR2 SVGIG come from the germline V gene (reference sequence). CDR3 length: 17 residues. The chain's CDR3 is CAWSKSSGGSRMETQYF. The CDR3 bases that were read are TGTGCCTGGAGTAAATCTAGCGGGGGGTCCCGGATGGAGACG.

About this clone itself: The missing CDR3 end, 3 residues past where the read stops, is filled in from the germline J gene. The chain links TRBV19 to TRBJ1-5, with D perhaps TRBD1 (6 bases). The CDR3 is 14 amino acids. CDR1 LNHDA and CDR2 SQIVND come from the germline V gene (reference sequence). Trimming shortened V by 3 bases and J by 6 bases, and 12 bases separated the two germline ends. The CDR3 spells CASSISQGTQPQHF. The part of the CDR3 DNA that was read is TGTGCCAGTAGTATTTCACAGGGAACTCAGCCC.

On this clone itself: The read comes to an end 3 residues before the CDR3 does, leaving the germline J gene to fill in the end. The V gene is TRBV2, the J gene TRBJ1-2, with D unresolved. Germline loops: CDR1 SNHLY, CDR2 FYNNEI. This CDR3 comprises 12 residues. CDR3: CASTQPSGSYTF. CDR3 bases read: TGTGCCAGCACGCAACCTAGCGGCAGC. The full variable domain, in which reference TRBV2 and TRBJ1-2 provide the parts outside the CDR3, is EPEVTQTPSHQVTQMGQEVILRCVPISNHLYFYWYRQILGQKVEFLVSFYNNEISEKSEIFDDQFSVERPDGSNFTLKIRSTKLEDSAMYFCASTQPSGSYTFGSGTRLTVV.

Comments on this clone: The CDR3 end lies 3 residues beyond the end of the read and is filled in from the germline J gene. The chain recombines TRBV5-1 with TRBJ2-5; 9 nucleotides match TRBD1. CDR3 length equals 15 residues. V was pared by 1 base and J by 1 base, with 2 bases of the junction left unmatched. Per the germline V gene, CDR1 is SGHRS and CDR2 is YFSETQ. The DNA read from the CDR3 is TGCGCCAGCAGCTTGAGACAGGGGGTCCAAGAGACC. It specifies CASSLRQGVQET. The whole CDR3 reads CASSLRQGVQETQYF.

Worth noting for this clone: The CDR3 end lies 3 residues beyond the end of the read and is filled in from the germline J gene. The chain uses TRBV18 and TRBJ2-5; 7 bases align to TRBD2. Trimming took 3 bases from V and 7 from J; bases not matched to a gene: 8. CDR1 is KGHSH and CDR2 is LQKENI in the germline V gene. The CDR3 consists of 14 residues. The CDR3 loop reads CASSPPSGAGTQYF. The CDR3 DNA, read in part, is TGTGCCAGCTCACCCCCAAGCGGGGCGGGGACC.

Concerning this clone itself: The CDR3 goes on 3 residues after the read ends, and that part is filled in from the germline J gene. V usage is TRBV11-3 and J usage is TRBJ2-5, with unresolved D. V shed 0 bases and J shed 7 bases, with 15 bases lying between them. Germline V gene sequence: CDR1 SGHNT, CDR2 YENEEA. There are 15 residues in the CDR3. CDR3 in amino acids: CASSLDHDTAGTQYF. The sequenced CDR3 bases are TGTGCCAGCAGCTTAGATCACGACACCGCCGGGACC.

Points on this clone: Germline is not matched at one junction end, which may reflect a read error. The read falls 3 residues short of the CDR3 end, and the missing part is taken from the germline J gene. This rearrangement joins TRBV19 to TRBJ1-5, with no clear D. Germline values: CDR1 LNHDA, CDR2 SQIVND (reference sequence). The CDR3 sequence is 14 residues long. The CDR3 bases that were read are TGTGCCAGTAGTATAGACTTTAGCGATCAGCCC. This encodes CASSIDFSDQP. The CDR3 in its entirety is CASSIDFSDQPQHF.

Regarding this clone: The sequenced fragment ends 3 residues before the CDR3 boundary, so the rest is inferred from the germline J gene. V usage is TRBV18 and J usage is TRBJ2-2; the match to TRBD1 covers 10 bases. CDR3 length equals 17 residues. Germline CDR1 reads KGHSH; CDR2 reads LQKENI. The CDR3 DNA, read in part, is TGTGCCAGCTCCCAGGGACAGGGGTCATCTGGGGCCAACGTG. This codes for CASSQGQGSSGANV. The CDR3 in full is CASSQGQGSSGANVLFF. Supplemented by reference TRBV18 and TRBJ2-2, the full variable domain reads NAGVMQNPRHLVRRRGQEARLRCSPMKGHSHVYWYRQLPEEGLKFMVYLQKENIIDESGMPKERFSAEFPKEGPSILRIQQVVRGDSAAYFCASSQGQGSSGANVLFFGEGSRLTVL.